This TCR beta chain was sequenced during a study of blood T cell repertoires in COVID-19. Study-wide background: Acute and convalescent COVID-19 samples came from the United States, Italy and Spain. From T cells, B-cell-depleted T cells, or PBMCs came the material, which was cDNA or gDNA.

This CDR3 spans 15 amino acids. V was pared by 1 base and J by 0 bases, with 9 bases between. From germline, CDR1 is LNHDA and CDR2 SQIVND (reference sequence). One Seattle source followed patients from active infection through their disease course. As handled by the study authors: Reference gene primers were amplified, and this amplification served to estimate nucleated cell counts. The method was immunoSEQ multiplex PCR; TCRdb's version includes in-frame clones alone and lacks a portion of them. That table is the source of V, J and clone size, and D and trimming were worked out from the DNA. The sample lists 300,000 to 350,000 clones, about 87% occurring once.

The sample consisted of peripheral blood. The clonotype was recovered from a young man with COVID-19, enrolled during active disease. This chain links TRBV19 with TRBJ1-2, with D possibly being TRBD1 (5 bases). The CDR3 loop reads CASSIGQYTNYGYTF. As DNA, the CDR3 is TGTGCCAGTAGTATAGGACAGTACACTAACTATGGCTACACCTTC.